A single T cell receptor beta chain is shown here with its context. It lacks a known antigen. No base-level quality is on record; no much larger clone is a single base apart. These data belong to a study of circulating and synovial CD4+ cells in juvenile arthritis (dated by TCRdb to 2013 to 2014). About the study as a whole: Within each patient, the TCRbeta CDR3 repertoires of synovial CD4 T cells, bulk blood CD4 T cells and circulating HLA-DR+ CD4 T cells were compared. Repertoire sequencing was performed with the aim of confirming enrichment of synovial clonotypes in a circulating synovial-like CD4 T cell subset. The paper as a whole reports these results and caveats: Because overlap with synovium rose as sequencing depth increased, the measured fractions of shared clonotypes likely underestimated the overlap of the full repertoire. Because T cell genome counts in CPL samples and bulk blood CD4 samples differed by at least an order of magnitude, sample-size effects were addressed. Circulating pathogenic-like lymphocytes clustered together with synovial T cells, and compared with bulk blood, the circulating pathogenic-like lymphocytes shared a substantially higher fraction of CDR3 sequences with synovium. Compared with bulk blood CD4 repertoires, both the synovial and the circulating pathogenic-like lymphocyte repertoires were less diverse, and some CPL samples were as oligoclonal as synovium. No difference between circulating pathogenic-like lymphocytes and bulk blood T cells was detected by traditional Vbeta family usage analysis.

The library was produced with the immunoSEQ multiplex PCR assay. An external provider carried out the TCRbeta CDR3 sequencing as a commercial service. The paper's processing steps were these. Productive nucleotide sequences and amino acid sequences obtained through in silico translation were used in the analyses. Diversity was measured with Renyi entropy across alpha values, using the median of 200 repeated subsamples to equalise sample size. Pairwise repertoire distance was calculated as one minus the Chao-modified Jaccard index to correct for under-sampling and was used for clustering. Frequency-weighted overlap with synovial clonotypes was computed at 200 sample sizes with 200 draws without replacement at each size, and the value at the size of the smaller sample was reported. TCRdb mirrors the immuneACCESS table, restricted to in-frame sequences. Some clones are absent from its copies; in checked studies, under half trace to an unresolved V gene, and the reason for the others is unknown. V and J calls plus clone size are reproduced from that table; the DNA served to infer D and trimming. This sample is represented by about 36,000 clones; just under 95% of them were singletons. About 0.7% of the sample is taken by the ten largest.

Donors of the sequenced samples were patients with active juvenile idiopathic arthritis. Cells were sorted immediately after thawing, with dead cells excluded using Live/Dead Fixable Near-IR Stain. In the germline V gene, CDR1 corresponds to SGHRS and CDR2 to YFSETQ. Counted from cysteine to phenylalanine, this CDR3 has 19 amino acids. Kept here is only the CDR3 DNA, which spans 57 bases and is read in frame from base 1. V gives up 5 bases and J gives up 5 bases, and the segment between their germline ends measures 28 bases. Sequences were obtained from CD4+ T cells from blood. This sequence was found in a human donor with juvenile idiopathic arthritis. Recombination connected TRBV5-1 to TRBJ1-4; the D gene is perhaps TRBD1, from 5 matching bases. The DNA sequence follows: TGCGCCAGCAGTTTGACTACAGGAGCCATCAAGTACGGGAATGAAAAACTGTTTTTT. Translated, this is CASSLTTGAIKYGNEKLFF. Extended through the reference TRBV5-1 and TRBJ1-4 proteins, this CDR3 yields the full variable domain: KAGVTQTPRYLIKTRGQQVTLSCSPISGHRSVSWYQQTPGQGLQFLFEYFSETQRNKGNFPGRFSGRQFSNSRSEMNVSTLELGDSALYLCASSLTTGAIKYGNEKLFFGSGTQLSVL.